These 18 T cell receptor beta chains came from one sample sequenced in a study of blood T cell repertoires in COVID-19. Sequencing was performed with immunoSEQ multiplex PCR; in TCRdb, only in-frame clones are kept and a portion is missing. The sample lists more than 90,000 clones, about 86% occurring once. Sequenced sample: peripheral blood. These receptors were taken from a man in his 70s who had recovered from COVID-19.

This clone was seen a few times. The J gene is TRBJ1-1, the V gene TRBV9; 7 bases are shared with TRBD1. This CDR3 comprises 15 residues. Trimming cost V 0 bases and J 4 bases; bases outside gene matches: 6. Germline V gene lookup returns CDR1 SGDLS and CDR2 YYNGEE. The CDR3: CASSVVDRVFTEAFF. In DNA, the CDR3 is TGTGCCAGCAGCGTAGTTGACAGGGTGTTCACTGAAGCTTTCTTT.

The genes are TRBV28 and TRBJ2-6; possibly TRBD1 for D (5 bases). In germline, CDR1 is MDHEN, CDR2 SYDVKM. The CDR3 length is 17 residues. Trimming left V 3 bases short and J 0 bases short, with 12 bases between. The CDR3: CASSFLTGDSGANVLTF. For the CDR3, the DNA is TGTGCCAGCAGTTTCCTAACAGGAGACTCTGGGGCCAACGTCCTGACTTTC.

The chain is built from TRBV6-5 and TRBJ1-2; 7 bases agree with TRBD1. In germline, CDR1 is MNHEY, CDR2 SVGAGI. The CDR3 runs to 14 residues. The V gene end was trimmed by 6 bases and the J gene end by 1 base; junction bases not matched to a gene: 5. The CDR3 loop reads CASRWGQNNYGYTF. The CDR3 DNA reads TGTGCCAGCAGATGGGGACAGAATAACTATGGCTACACCTTC.

The V and J genes are TRBV28 and TRBJ1-3; possibly TRBD1 for D (5 bases). V gave up 6 bases and J gave up 2 bases, with 11 bases separating them. This CDR3 spans 14 amino acids. Germline assignment: CDR1 MDHEN and CDR2 SYDVKM. CDR3 bases: TGTGCCAGCAGCTGGGGGGTCGCTGGAAACACCATATATTTT. Amino acids: CASSWGVAGNTIYF.

The chain recombines TRBV18 with TRBJ1-6; 9 nucleotides line up with TRBD1. The V segment lost 6 bases and the J segment 7 bases; nucleotides outside the gene matches: 7. In germline, CDR1 is KGHSH, CDR2 LQKENI. The CDR3 extends over 15 amino acids. The DNA of the CDR3 is TGTGCCAGCTCTCAACAGGGGGCAGGAAATTCACCCCTCCACTTT. The encoded protein is CASSQQGAGNSPLHF.

This clone was counted a single time. The chain carries TRBV18 and TRBJ1-2; D not certain. The CDR3 totals 15 residues. The V end lost 2 bases, the J end lost 2 bases, and 12 bases lay between the germline ends. The V gene's germline CDR1 is KGHSH and CDR2 LQKENI. CDR3 in DNA: TGTGCCAGCTCACCAGAGGTCGGCGAGAACTATGGCTACACCTTC. It encodes CASSPEVGENYGYTF.

The V and J genes are TRBV7-9 and TRBJ1-1; D unclear. CDR1 and CDR2 (germline): SEHNR, FQNEAQ (reference sequence). V lost 2 bases, J lost 3 bases, and 7 bases lay in between. The CDR3 spans 13 residues. CDR3: CASSLPRYTEAFF. For the CDR3, the DNA is TGTGCCAGCAGCTTACCACGGTACACTGAAGCTTTCTTT. Supplemented by reference TRBV7-9 and TRBJ1-1, the full variable domain reads DTGVSQNPRHKITKRGQNVTFRCDPISEHNRLYWYRQTLGQGPEFLTYFQNEAQLEKSRLLSDRFSAERPKGSFSTLEIQRTEQGDSAMYLCASSLPRYTEAFFGQGTRLTVV.

This rearrangement joins TRBV5-1 to TRBJ2-3; the match to TRBD1 covers 7 bases. The J segment lost 0 bases and the V segment lost 7 bases, leaving 5 bases of the junction unmatched. The CDR3 consists of 14 residues. CDR1 and CDR2 (germline): SGHRS, YFSETQ. DNA for the CDR3: TGCGCCAGCGCCGGGACAGTCAGCACAGATACGCAGTATTTT. Protein product: CASAGTVSTDTQYF.

The chain has TRBV18 and TRBJ1-1, with 8 bases lining up with TRBD1. CDR1 and CDR2 from the germline V gene are KGHSH and LQKENI. The V segment lost 4 bases and the J segment 3 bases; nucleotides outside the gene matches: 7. This CDR3 comprises 15 residues. The CDR3: CASSQTTGADTEAFF. The CDR3 DNA is TGTGCCAGCTCACAAACGACAGGGGCGGACACTGAAGCTTTCTTT. Variable domain in full (rest from reference TRBV18 and TRBJ1-1): NAGVMQNPRHLVRRRGQEARLRCSPMKGHSHVYWYRQLPEEGLKFMVYLQKENIIDESGMPKERFSAEFPKEGPSILRIQQVVRGDSAAYFCASSQTTGADTEAFFGQGTRLTVV.

The J gene is TRBJ1-1, the V gene TRBV3-1 (or the pseudogene TRBV3-2); tentative D call: TRBD1 (6 bases). Trimming took off 4 bases at V and 1 base at J, with 7 bases between the two ends. Germline V CDR1 and CDR2: LGHDT, YNNKEL (reference sequence). The CDR3 is 13 residues long. The CDR3 is CASSPTGNTEAFF. The CDR3, as DNA: TGTGCCAGCAGCCCGACAGGGAACACTGAAGCTTTCTTT.

The rearrangement links TRBV5-1 to TRBJ2-5; D gene unclear. CDR3 length: 12 residues. Trimming stripped 1 base from V and 4 bases from J, with 5 bases between. The germline gives CDR1 SGHRS, CDR2 YFSETQ. CDR3: CASSLIGETQYF. CDR3 nucleotide sequence: TGCGCCAGCAGCTTGATCGGAGAGACCCAGTACTTC. The whole variable domain, filled in from reference TRBV5-1 and TRBJ2-5, reads KAGVTQTPRYLIKTRGQQVTLSCSPISGHRSVSWYQQTPGQGLQFLFEYFSETQRNKGNFPGRFSGRQFSNSRSEMNVSTLELGDSALYLCASSLIGETQYFGPGTRLLVL.

The chain recombines TRBV5-6 with TRBJ1-3, with a weak D call TRBD1 (5 bases). The length of the CDR3 is 15 residues. CDR1 and CDR2 (germline): SGHDT, YYEEEE. Trimming took 1 base from V and 0 from J, leaving 8 bases between them. Here the CDR3 reads CASSLWGGSGNTIYF. The CDR3 nucleotides read TGTGCCAGCAGCTTGTGGGGGGGCTCTGGAAACACCATATATTTT. The complete variable domain, with remaining parts taken from reference TRBV5-6 and TRBJ1-3, reads DAGVTQSPTHLIKTRGQQVTLRCSPKSGHDTVSWYQQALGQGPQFIFQYYEEEERQRGNFPDRFSGHQFPNYSSELNVNALLLGDSALYLCASSLWGGSGNTIYFGEGSWLTVV.

V and J are TRBV7-2 and TRBJ2-7, with TRBD2 matching over 8 bases. J was trimmed by 3 bases and V by 4 bases; bases with no gene match: 5. The germline CDR1 and CDR2 sequences are SGHTA and FQGNSA. The CDR3 consists of 14 residues. The CDR3 loop is CASSWSGSSYEQYF. CDR3 DNA: TGTGCCAGCAGCTGGAGCGGGAGCAGCTACGAGCAGTACTTC.

In nucleotides, the CDR3 is TGTGCCAGCAGTGATATAGCGGGAGTGGGAAACATTCAGTACTTC. It encodes CASSDIAGVGNIQYF. The chain recombines TRBV27 with TRBJ2-4, with TRBD2 identical over 9 bases. Germline lookup yields CDR1 MNHEY and CDR2 SMNVEV (reference sequence). V trimming: 5 bases; J trimming: 6 bases; junction bases outside the gene matches: 8. The CDR3 is 15 residues long.

The V call is TRBV28, the J call TRBJ2-2; the match to TRBD1 covers 8 bases. In germline, CDR1 is MDHEN, CDR2 SYDVKM. The CDR3 loop spans 16 amino acids. With V trimmed by 3 bases and J by 4 bases, 7 bases remained unmatched. For the CDR3, the DNA is TGTGCCAGCAGTTTTCCGGGACAGGCGAGCACCGGGGAGCTGTTTTTT. Protein sequence: CASSFPGQASTGELFF.

In the case of this clone: An end of the junction does not agree with germline; a read error may underlie this. The V and J genes are TRBV19 and TRBJ1-2; 12 positions match TRBD1. CDR3 length: 14 residues. CDR1 and CDR2 from the germline V gene are LNHDA and SQIVND (reference sequence). The CDR3 loop reads CASSAGTGGYRYTF. DNA for the CDR3: TGTGCCAGTAGTGCTGGGACAGGGGGCTATCGCTACACCTTC.

This clone was found once. The V call is TRBV6-4, the J call TRBJ1-2; 9 nucleotides agree with TRBD1. V lost 5 bases and J lost 6; bases outside the gene matches: 7. Per germline, CDR1 MRHNA and CDR2 SNTAGT. The CDR3 runs 14 residues. CDR3 coding DNA: TGTGCCAGCAGTAAACACAGGGGGCTGGATGGCTACACCTTC. Translating it yields CASSKHRGLDGYTF.

This clone has a handful of counts. The junction shows a germline mismatch at one end, possibly a read error. V is TRBV9 and J is TRBJ1-2; TRBD1 aligns across 8 bases. The CDR3 totals 12 residues. Per germline, CDR1 SGDLS and CDR2 YYNGEE. As DNA, the CDR3 is TGTGCCAGCAGGGAACAGGGGGGCAAGATCCTCTTC. This gives the protein CASREQGGKILF.